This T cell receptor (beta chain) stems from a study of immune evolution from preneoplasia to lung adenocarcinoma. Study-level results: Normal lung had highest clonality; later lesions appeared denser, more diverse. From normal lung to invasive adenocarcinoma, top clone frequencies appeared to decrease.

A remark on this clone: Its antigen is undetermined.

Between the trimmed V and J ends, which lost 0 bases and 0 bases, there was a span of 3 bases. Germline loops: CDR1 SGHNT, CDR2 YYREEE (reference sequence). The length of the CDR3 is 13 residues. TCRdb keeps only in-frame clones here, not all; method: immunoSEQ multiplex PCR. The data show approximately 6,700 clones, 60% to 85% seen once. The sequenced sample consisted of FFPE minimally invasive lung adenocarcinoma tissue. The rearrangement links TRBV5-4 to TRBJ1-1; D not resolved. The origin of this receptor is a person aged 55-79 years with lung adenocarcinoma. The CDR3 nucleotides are TGTGCCAGCAGCTTGGGTTTGAACACTGAAGCTTTCTTT. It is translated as CASSLGLNTEAFF.